The present T cell receptor beta chain was sequenced within a study of patients and donors after allogeneic stem cell transplantation. TCRdb used MiXCR to reprocess the RT-PCR reads, holding one entry per CDR3 protein. The repertoire holds 400,000 to 450,000 distinct CDR3 sequences, roughly 17% seen once, with around 7.9% in the top ten. This clonotype was seen more than once but under ten times. The CDR3 sequence is 14 residues long. Looked up from germline, CDR1 is SGHVS and CDR2 is FQNEAQ. V shed 5 bases and J 2 bases; nucleotides not matched to a gene: 6. Material for sequencing was blood, either unsorted or a sorted T cell fraction (not recorded which). The J gene is TRBJ2-7, the V gene TRBV7-8; 7 positions match TRBD1. The receptor's source is a human donor who was either an allogeneic HSCT recipient or a stem cell or donor lymphocyte infusion donor (not recorded which). It is not recorded whose cells these are; they may come from a transplant donor. CDR3 residues: CASSKGQHTYEQYF. The CDR3 nucleotides read TGTGCCAGCAGCAAGGGACAGCACACCTACGAGCAGTACTTC.